The source of this T cell receptor (beta chain) is a study of blood T cell repertoires in COVID-19. The CDR3 spans 11 residues. The V and J ends lost 7 bases and 3 bases respectively, with 7 bases between them. The germline V gene encodes CDR1 SNHLY and CDR2 FYNNEI. Assay: immunoSEQ multiplex PCR; the TCRdb copy retains only in-frame clones and omits some. The sample lists fewer than 700,000 clones; 85% to 90% were seen once. Sequenced: peripheral blood. The clonotype was recovered from a woman between 45 and 60 years old with COVID-19, enrolled during active disease. The chain combines TRBV2 with TRBJ2-7, with D uncertain. The CDR3 loop reads CASKADYEQYF. CDR3 DNA: TGTGCCAGCAAGGCGGACTACGAGCAGTACTTC.